The TCR beta chain described here comes from a study of shared clonotypes between healthy human individuals. Background on the study: Those who served as donors were a couple of women and a few men between the ages of 18 and 49.

The study, taken as a whole, reports: The authors expected sequencing depth to affect clonotype sharing among donors. Sorted-subset sequencing was shown by rarefaction to be incomplete despite large depth.

As regards this clone: Its matching antigen is unknown.

Using immunoSEQ multiplex PCR, the repertoire was profiled, and TCRdb retains in-frame clones only, with some absent. Of over 1.5 million clones listed, approximately 98% were seen once; the top ten hold roughly 0.45%. The CDR3 consists of 17 residues. The source of this sequence is a man aged 25 to 40 in good health. This chain uses TRBV21-1 with TRBJ2-2. TRBV21-1 is a documented pseudogene. Sequenced sample: naive CD4+ T cells sorted from blood. As to subset: CD45RA+ positively selected. CDR3 residues: CASSKEIGVGVGGELFF. The CDR3 DNA reads as TGTGCCAGCAGCAAAGAAATTGGGGTTGGAGTAGGCGGGGAGCTGTTTTTT.